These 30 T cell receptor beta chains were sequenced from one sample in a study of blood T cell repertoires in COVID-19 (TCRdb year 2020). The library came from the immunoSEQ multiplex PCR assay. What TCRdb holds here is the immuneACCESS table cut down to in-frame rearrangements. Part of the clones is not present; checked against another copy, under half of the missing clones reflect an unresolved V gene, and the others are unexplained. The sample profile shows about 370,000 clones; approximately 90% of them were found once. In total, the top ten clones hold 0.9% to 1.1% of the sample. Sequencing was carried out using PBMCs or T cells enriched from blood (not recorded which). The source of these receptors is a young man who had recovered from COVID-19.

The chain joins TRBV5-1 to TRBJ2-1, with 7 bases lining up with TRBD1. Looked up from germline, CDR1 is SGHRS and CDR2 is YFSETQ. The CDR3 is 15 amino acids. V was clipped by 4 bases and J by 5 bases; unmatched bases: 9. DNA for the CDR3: TGCGCCAGCAGCCCTGGGACAGCCTCAGACAATGAGCAGTTCTTC. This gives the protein CASSPGTASDNEQFF.

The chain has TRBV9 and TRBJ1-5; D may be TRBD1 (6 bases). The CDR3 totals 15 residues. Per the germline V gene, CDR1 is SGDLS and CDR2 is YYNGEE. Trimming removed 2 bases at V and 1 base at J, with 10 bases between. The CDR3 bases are TGTGCCAGCAGCGTGGGGGACACCAGCAATCAGCCCCAGCATTTT. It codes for CASSVGDTSNQPQHF.

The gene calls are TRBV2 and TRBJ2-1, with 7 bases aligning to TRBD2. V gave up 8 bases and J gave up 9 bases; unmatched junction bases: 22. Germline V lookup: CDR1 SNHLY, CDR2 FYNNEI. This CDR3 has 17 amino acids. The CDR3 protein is CASHNLRRGPGGTEQFF. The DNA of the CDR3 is TGTGCCAGCCACAACCTTAGGCGAGGGCCCGGGGGGACTGAGCAGTTCTTC.

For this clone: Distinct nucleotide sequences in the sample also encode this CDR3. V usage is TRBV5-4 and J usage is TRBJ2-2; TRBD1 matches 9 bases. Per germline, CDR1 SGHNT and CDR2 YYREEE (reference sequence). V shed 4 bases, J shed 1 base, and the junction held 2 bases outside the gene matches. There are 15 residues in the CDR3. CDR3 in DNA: TGTGCCAGCAGCGAGGGACAGGGGAACACCGGGGAGCTGTTTTTT. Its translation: CASSEGQGNTGELFF. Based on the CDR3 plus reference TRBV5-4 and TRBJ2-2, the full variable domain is ETGVTQSPTHLIKTRGQQVTLRCSSQSGHNTVSWYQQALGQGPQFIFQYYREEENGRGNFPPRFSGLQFPNYSSELNVNALELDDSALYLCASSEGQGNTGELFFGEGSRLTVL.

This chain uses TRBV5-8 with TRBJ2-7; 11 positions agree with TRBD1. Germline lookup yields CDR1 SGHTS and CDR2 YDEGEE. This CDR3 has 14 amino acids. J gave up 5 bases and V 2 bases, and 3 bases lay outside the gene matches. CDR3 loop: CASSLGTGGNEQYF. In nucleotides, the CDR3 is TGTGCCAGCAGCTTAGGGACAGGGGGTAACGAGCAGTACTTC.

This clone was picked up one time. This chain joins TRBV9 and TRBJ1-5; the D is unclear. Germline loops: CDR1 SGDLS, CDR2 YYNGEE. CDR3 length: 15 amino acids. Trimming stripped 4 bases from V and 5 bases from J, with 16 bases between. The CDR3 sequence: CASSPSVGSDQPQHF. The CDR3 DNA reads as TGTGCCAGCAGCCCTAGCGTGGGGAGCGATCAGCCCCAGCATTTT.

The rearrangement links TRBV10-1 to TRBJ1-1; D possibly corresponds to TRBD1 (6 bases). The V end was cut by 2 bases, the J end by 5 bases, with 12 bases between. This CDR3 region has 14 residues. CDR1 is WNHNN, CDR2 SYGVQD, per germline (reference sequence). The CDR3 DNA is TGCGCCAGCAGTGAGGCAACGAGGGGGACTGAAGCTTTCTTT. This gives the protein CASSEATRGTEAFF.

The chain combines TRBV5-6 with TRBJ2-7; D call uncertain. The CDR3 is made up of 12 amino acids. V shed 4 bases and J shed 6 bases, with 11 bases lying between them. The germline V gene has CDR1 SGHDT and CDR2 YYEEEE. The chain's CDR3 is CASSHTLGEQYF. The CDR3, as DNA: TGTGCCAGCAGCCACACCCTAGGCGAGCAGTACTTC.

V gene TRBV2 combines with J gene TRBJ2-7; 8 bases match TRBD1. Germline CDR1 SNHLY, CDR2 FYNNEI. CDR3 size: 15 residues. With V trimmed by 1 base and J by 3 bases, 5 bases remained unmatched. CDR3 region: CASSEGQGFFYEQYF. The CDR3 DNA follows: TGTGCCAGCAGTGAAGGACAGGGGTTCTTCTACGAGCAGTACTTC.

DNA for the CDR3: TGTGCCAGCACCACGGGACTATTGGGGAATGAGCAGTTCTTC. This translates into CASTTGLLGNEQFF. This rearrangement joins TRBV13 to TRBJ2-1, with 7 bases lining up with TRBD2. V was clipped by 7 bases and J by 7 bases; unmatched bases: 10. Germline V lookup: CDR1 PRHDT, CDR2 FYEKMQ (reference sequence). The CDR3 runs 14 residues. Drawing the rest from reference TRBV13 and TRBJ2-1, the complete variable domain is AAGVIQSPRHLIKEKRETATLKCYPIPRHDTVYWYQQGPGQDPQFLISFYEKMQSDKGSIPDRFSAQQFSDYHSELNMSSLELGDSALYFCASTTGLLGNEQFFGPGTRLTVL.

For the CDR3, the DNA is TGTGCCAGCAGCCGTCGGGATTTCCGGTACAATGAGCAGTTCTTC. Protein sequence: CASSRRDFRYNEQFF. The chain recombines TRBV6-2 or TRBV6-3 with TRBJ2-1; TRBD2 might be the D (5 bases). The CDR3 runs to 15 residues. V was clipped by 6 bases and J by 4 bases, with 16 bases between them. Germline CDR1 and CDR2: MNHEY and SVGEGT.

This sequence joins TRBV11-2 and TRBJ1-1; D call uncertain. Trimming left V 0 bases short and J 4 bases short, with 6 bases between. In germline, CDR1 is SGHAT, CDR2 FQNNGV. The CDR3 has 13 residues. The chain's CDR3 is CASSLDTFTEAFF. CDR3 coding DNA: TGTGCCAGCAGCTTAGATACTTTCACTGAAGCTTTCTTT. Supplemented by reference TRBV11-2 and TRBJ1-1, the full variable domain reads EAGVAQSPRYKIIEKRQSVAFWCNPISGHATLYWYQQILGQGPKLLIQFQNNGVVDDSQLPKDRFSAERLKGVDSTLKIQPAKLEDSAVYLCASSLDTFTEAFFGQGTRLTVV.

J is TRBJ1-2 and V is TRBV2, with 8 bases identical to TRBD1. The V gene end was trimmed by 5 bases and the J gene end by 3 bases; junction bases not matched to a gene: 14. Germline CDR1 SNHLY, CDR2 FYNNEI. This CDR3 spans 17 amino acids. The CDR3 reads CASSPRGTGLVDYGYTF. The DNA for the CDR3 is TGTGCCAGCAGTCCCCGAGGGACAGGTTTGGTAGACTATGGCTACACCTTC.

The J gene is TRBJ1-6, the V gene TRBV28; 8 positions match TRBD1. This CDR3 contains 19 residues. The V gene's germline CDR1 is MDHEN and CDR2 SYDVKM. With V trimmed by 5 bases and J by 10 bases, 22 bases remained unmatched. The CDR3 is CASSATGTGGVGGRSPLHF. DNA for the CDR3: TGTGCCAGCAGTGCAACCGGGACAGGAGGCGTGGGGGGGAGGTCACCCCTCCACTTT. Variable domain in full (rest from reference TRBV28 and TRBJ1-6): DVKVTQSSRYLVKRTGEKVFLECVQDMDHENMFWYRQDPGLGLRLIYFSYDVKMKEKGDIPEGYSVSREKKERFSLILESASTNQTSMYLCASSATGTGGVGGRSPLHFGNGTRLTVT.

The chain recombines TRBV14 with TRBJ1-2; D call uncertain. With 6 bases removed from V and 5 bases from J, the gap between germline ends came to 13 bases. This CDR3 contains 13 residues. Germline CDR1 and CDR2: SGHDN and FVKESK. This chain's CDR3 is CASSEGLLYGYTF. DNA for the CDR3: TGTGCCAGCAGTGAGGGCCTCCTTTATGGCTACACCTTC.

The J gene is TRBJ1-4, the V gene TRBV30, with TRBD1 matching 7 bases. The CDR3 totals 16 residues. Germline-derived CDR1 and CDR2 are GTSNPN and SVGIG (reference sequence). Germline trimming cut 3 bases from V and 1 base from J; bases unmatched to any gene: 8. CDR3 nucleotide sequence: TGTGCCTGGAGAATCCGACAGGGTTTAACTAATGAAAAACTGTTTTTT. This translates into CAWRIRQGLTNEKLFF.

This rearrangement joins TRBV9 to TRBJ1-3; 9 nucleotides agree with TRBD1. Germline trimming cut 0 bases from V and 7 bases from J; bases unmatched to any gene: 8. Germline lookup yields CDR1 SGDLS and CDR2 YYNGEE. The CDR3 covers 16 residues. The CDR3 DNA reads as TGTGCCAGCAGCGTAGGAACAGGGGGCTTGGGGAACACCATATATTTT. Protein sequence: CASSVGTGGLGNTIYF.

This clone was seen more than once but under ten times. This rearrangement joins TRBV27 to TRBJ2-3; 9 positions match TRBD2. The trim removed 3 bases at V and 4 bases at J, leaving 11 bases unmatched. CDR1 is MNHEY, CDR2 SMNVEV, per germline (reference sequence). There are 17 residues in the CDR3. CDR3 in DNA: TGTGCCAGCAGTTTTAAATTAGCGGGGGTTCGGTCAGATACGCAGTATTTT. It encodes CASSFKLAGVRSDTQYF.

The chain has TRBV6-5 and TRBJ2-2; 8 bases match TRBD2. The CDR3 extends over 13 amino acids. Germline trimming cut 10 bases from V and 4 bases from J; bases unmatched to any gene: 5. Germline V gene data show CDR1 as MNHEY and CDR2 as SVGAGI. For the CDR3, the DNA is TGTGCCACCGACGGGGGGGCCACCGGGGAGCTGTTTTTT. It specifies CATDGGATGELFF.

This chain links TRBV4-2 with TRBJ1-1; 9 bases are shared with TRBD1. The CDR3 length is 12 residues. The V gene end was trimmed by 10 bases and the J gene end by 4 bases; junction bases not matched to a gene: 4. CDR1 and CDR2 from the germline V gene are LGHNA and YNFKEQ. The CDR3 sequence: CATGTGLTEAFF. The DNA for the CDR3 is TGTGCCACCGGGACAGGGCTCACTGAAGCTTTCTTT.

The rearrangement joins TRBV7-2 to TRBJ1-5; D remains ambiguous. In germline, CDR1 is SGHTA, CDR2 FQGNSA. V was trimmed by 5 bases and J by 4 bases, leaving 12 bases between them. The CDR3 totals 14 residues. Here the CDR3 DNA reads TGTGCCAGCAGCCCTAGGACGGGGAATCAGCCCCAGCATTTT. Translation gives CASSPRTGNQPQHF. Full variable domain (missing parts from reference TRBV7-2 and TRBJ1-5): GAGVSQSPSNKVTEKGKDVELRCDPISGHTALYWYRQSLGQGLEFLIYFQGNSAPDKSGLPSDRFSAERTGGSVSTLTIQRTQQEDSAVYLCASSPRTGNQPQHFGDGTRLSIL.

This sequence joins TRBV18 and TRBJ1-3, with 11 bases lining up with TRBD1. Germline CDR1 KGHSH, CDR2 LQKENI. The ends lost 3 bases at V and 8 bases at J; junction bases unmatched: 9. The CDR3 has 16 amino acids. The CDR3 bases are TGTGCCAGCTCACCTCGGGGACAGGGGGGACCCGACACCATATATTTT. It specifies CASSPRGQGGPDTIYF.

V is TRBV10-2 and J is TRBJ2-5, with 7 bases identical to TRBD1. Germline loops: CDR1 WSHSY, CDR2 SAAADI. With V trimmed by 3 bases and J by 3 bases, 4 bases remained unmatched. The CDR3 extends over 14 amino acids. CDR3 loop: CASSDHDREETQYF. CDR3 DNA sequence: TGCGCCAGCAGTGACCACGACAGGGAAGAGACCCAGTACTTC.

For the CDR3, the DNA is TGTGCCAGTAGTATGGGCAGGCCGGAGACCCAGTACTTC. Amino acids: CASSMGRPETQYF. The chain employs TRBV19 and TRBJ2-5, with no clear D. This CDR3 has 13 residues. Trimming cost V 3 bases and J 5 bases, with 10 bases left between them. The germline CDR1 and CDR2 sequences are LNHDA and SQIVND (reference sequence). The variable domain in full, with the rest retrieved from reference TRBV19 and TRBJ2-5, is DGGITQSPKYLFRKEGQNVTLSCEQNLNHDAMYWYRQDPGQGLRLIYYSQIVNDFQKGDIAEGYSVSREKKESFPLTVTSAQKNPTAFYLCASSMGRPETQYFGPGTRLLVL.

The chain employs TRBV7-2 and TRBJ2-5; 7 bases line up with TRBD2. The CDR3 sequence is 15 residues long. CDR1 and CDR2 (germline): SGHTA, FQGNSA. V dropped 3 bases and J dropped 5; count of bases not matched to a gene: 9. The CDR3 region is CASSLATSSRETQYF. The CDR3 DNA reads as TGTGCCAGCAGCTTGGCGACTAGCAGTCGGGAGACCCAGTACTTC.

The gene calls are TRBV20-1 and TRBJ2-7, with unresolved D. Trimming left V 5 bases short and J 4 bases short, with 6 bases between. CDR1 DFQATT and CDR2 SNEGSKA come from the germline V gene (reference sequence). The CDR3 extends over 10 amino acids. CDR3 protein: CSAPSYEQYF. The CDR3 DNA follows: TGCAGTGCTCCCAGTTACGAGCAGTACTTC.

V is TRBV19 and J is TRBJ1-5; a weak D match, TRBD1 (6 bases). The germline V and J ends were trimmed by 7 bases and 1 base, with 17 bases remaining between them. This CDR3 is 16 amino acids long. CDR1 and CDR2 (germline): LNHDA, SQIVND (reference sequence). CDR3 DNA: TGTGCCAGTACTCCCCCCTCAAGGGGGAGCAATCAGCCCCAGCATTTT. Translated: CASTPPSRGSNQPQHF. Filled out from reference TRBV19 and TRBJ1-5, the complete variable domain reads DGGITQSPKYLFRKEGQNVTLSCEQNLNHDAMYWYRQDPGQGLRLIYYSQIVNDFQKGDIAEGYSVSREKKESFPLTVTSAQKNPTAFYLCASTPPSRGSNQPQHFGDGTRLSIL.

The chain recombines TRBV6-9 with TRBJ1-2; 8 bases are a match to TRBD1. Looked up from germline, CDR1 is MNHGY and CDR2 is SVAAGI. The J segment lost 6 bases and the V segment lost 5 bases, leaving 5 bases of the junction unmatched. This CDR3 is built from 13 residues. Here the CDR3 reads CASSNRGSDGYTF. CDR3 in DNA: TGTGCCAGCAGTAACAGGGGGTCTGATGGCTACACCTTC.

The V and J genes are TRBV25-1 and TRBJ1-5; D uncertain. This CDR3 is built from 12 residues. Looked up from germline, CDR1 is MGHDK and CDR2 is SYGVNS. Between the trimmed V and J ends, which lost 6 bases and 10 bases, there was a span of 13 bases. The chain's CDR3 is CASRSGFLPQHF. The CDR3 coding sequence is TGTGCCAGCAGGTCCGGGTTTTTACCCCAGCATTTT. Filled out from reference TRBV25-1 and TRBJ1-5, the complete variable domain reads EADIYQTPRYLVIGTGKKITLECSQTMGHDKMYWYQQDPGMELHLIHYSYGVNSTEKGDLSSESTVSRIRTEHFPLTLESARPSHTSQYLCASRSGFLPQHFGDGTRLSIL.

CDR3 DNA sequence: TGTGCCAGCACCCGGGACTACACATACGAGCAGTACTTC. This translates into CASTRDYTYEQYF. The chain combines TRBV21-1 with TRBJ2-7; the D segment call TRBD2 is taken from the table without a DNA check. TRBV21-1 is noted as a pseudogene. This CDR3 has 13 amino acids.